This section outlines one T cell receptor (beta chain) sequence together with its context. Its antigen remains unidentified. Within one base of it there is no much larger clone, and no base qualities were kept. This entry belongs to a study of blood T cells in healthy people across ages (dated by TCRdb to between 2014 and 2017). Notes on the research overall: In model experiments, template switching captured roughly one uniquely barcoded TCR beta cDNA molecule for every two T cells. To avoid experimental bias, donors of different ages were distributed randomly across sequencing lanes. The study analyzed two additional independent replicas of 1 million unique cDNA reads from the same blood draw for two donors, one aged 18 to 30 and one aged 80 or older. Age-related changes in TCR beta repertoire diversity were measured in the study by deep sequencing normalized with unique cDNA molecular identifiers. Four age groups were formed from the donors: young (average approximately 15 years), middle-aged (approximately 39), aged (under 70) and long-lived (less than 85).

The 35 to 40 donors, aged roughly 6 to 95 years, were systemically healthy Caucasian individuals from Russia. Ten milliliters of peripheral blood were drawn from each donor into EDTA-treated Vacutainer tubes. Ficoll-Paque density-gradient centrifugation was used to isolate PBMCs, with at least 7 million obtained per sample. Trizol reagent was used to extract total RNA from the PBMCs, yielding at least 5.5 micrograms per sample. The percentages of naive CD45RAhigh/CD27high T cells were determined by flow cytometry on a PBMC aliquot from every donor. Its CDR3 holds 16 amino acids, cysteine through phenylalanine. The kept DNA is CDR3 alone, 48 bases in frame from the first base. The germline V gene provides CDR1 MGHRA and CDR2 YSYEKL. V is shortened by 0 bases, J by 4 bases, and the region joining them spans 12 bases. Libraries were constructed by 5' RACE. These reads were obtained on an Illumina HiSeq 2500. The second PCR ran for roughly 7 to 11 cycles and used a J-beta primer mix along with a sample-barcoded 5' primer. A template-switch 5' adaptor carrying 12 random nucleotides introduced a unique molecular identifier onto each TCR beta cDNA molecule. Each sample yielded at least 3 million CDR3-containing paired-end reads. All of the RNA was converted into first-strand cDNA using the Mint cDNA synthesis kit, with a TRBC-specific oligonucleotide serving as the primer. Following uracil-DNA glycosylase treatment, a first 18-cycle PCR with universal primers M1SS and BC2_uni_R was performed on all cDNA. The authors' pipeline ran thus. Normalization of each sample was performed by random selection of 1 million high-quality reads, each carrying a distinct molecular identifier. Instead of being binned into consensus sequences, reads with shared molecular identifiers were discarded. CDR3 identification, clonotype clustering and error correction used MiTCR with a Q25 quality threshold and the strictest error-elimination algorithm. A nonparametric unseen species model with Euler transformation was used to estimate a lower bound on total TCR beta diversity. The raw public data were reprocessed by TCRdb itself: fastp quality trimming at Q25, MiXCR clonotype calling, in-frame beta chains only. Rows are unified per CDR3 protein, each entry keeping the most common DNA and genes. The V and J calls here are based on TCRdb, not the publication. The sample has 700,000 or so distinct CDR3 sequences on record, roughly 20% of them singletons. The ten largest account for roughly 22% of the sample.

What the work shows at the level of the full study, not this receptor alone: The percentage of naive T cells measured by flow cytometry correlated strongly with observed TCR beta diversity. Estimates of total diversity based on one million sequenced T cells were regarded as lower bounds and as underestimates. The CMV infection status of donors was not known, potentially confounding age-related changes in expanded clonotypes. Conclusive comparison of naive and antigen-experienced compartments was prevented by the profiling of bulk unsorted PBMCs. Compared with the aged group, the long-lived group had more naive CD4+ T cells, fewer expanded clones and increased TCR diversity, suggesting age selection. As age increased, observed TCR beta diversity per million T cells dropped in a roughly linear way, and a significant reduction was already evident by age 40.

The TCR was taken from a man in his sixties or seventies in good health. The rearranged chain carries TRBV4-1 and TRBJ1-4; the D gene is possibly TRBD1, with 5 bases matching. Sequencing input: blood. The CDR3 protein: CASSQDVQGYNEKLFF. In nucleotide form, the sequence is TGCGCCAGCAGCCAAGATGTTCAGGGCTATAATGAAAAACTGTTTTTT.